The 11 T cell receptor beta chains in this list originate from one sample, sequenced in a study of early T cells in non-severe SARS-CoV-2 infection. TCRdb reanalysed the 5' RACE reads using MiXCR and keeps one entry per CDR3 protein. The profile covers 70,000 to 95,000 distinct CDR3 sequences, with more than 13% appearing a single time and 9.5% to 13% taken by the ten largest. Sequenced: whole blood. The receptors come from an adult who was a healthcare worker with PCR-confirmed SARS-CoV-2 infection or an uninfected control (not recorded which).

This clonotype was observed many times. V and J are TRBV7-9 and TRBJ2-1, with TRBD2 matching over 7 bases. J lost 4 bases, V lost 3 bases, and 9 bases had no gene match. Germline V lookup: CDR1 SEHNR, CDR2 FQNEAQ (reference sequence). This CDR3 region has 16 residues. This CDR3 is CASSFGGVPPYNEQFF. As DNA, the CDR3 is TGTGCCAGCAGCTTTGGGGGGGTTCCCCCGTACAATGAGCAGTTCTTC.

This chain uses TRBV6-2 or TRBV6-3 with TRBJ2-1; D call uncertain. The germline V and J ends were trimmed by 6 bases and 12 bases, with 15 bases remaining between them. This CDR3 contains 12 residues. From germline, CDR1 is MNHEY and CDR2 SVGEGT. The chain's CDR3 is CASRNLAGVQFF. CDR3 bases: TGTGCCAGCAGAAACTTGGCTGGAGTGCAGTTCTTC.

This clonotype has just a few counts. A read error may produce the germline difference seen at one junction end. V usage is TRBV11-2 and J usage is TRBJ1-1, with TRBD1 identical over 7 bases. The germline CDR1 and CDR2 sequences are SGHAT and FQNNGV. CDR3 length: 15 amino acids. The CDR3 reads CTSSLRGPMGTEAFF. In DNA, the CDR3 is TGTACCAGCAGCTTAAGGGGGCCCATGGGCACTGAAGCTTTCTTT.

This clonotype has more than one count but fewer than ten. V is TRBV29-1 and J is TRBJ1-2, with 7 bases fitting TRBD1. V lost 7 bases to trimming and J lost 4 bases; unmatched junction nucleotides: 6. This CDR3 is 12 amino acids long. Germline-derived CDR1 and CDR2 are SQVTM and ANQGSEA. The DNA of the CDR3 is TGCAGCGCTGGGACAGTTTCCTATGGCTACACCTTC. Protein: CSAGTVSYGYTF. Based on the CDR3 plus reference TRBV29-1 and TRBJ1-2, the full variable domain is SAVISQKPSRDICQRGTSLTIQCQVDSQVTMMFWYRQQPGQSLTLIATANQGSEATYESGFVIDKFPISRPNLTFSTLTVSNMSPEDSSIYLCSAGTVSYGYTFGSGTRLTVV.

The genes are TRBV29-1 and TRBJ2-3; TRBD2 agrees at 11 bases. This CDR3 contains 18 residues. Germline CDR1 reads SQVTM; CDR2 reads ANQGSEA. The V segment lost 0 bases and the J segment 3 bases; nucleotides outside the gene matches: 11. CDR3 loop: CSVEDGRWSSGGTDTQYF. The CDR3 region has the DNA TGCAGCGTTGAAGACGGGCGCTGGTCTAGCGGGGGGACAGATACGCAGTATTTT.

This clonotype was observed a handful of times. The CDR3 region is CSGDKSSGASTEAFF. The CDR3 DNA reads as TGCAGCGGTGATAAGTCATCAGGGGCGAGCACTGAAGCTTTCTTT. The rearrangement links TRBV29-1 to TRBJ1-1, with D maybe TRBD1 (6 bases). The CDR3 has 15 residues. V gave up 7 bases and J gave up 4 bases, with 22 bases separating them. Germline V CDR1 and CDR2: SQVTM, ANQGSEA.

This clonotype was seen a few times. The CDR3 protein is CSAPFQGAITEAFF. CDR3 DNA: TGCAGTGCCCCGTTCCAGGGGGCGATAACTGAAGCTTTCTTT. J is TRBJ1-1 and V is TRBV20-1; TRBD1 agrees at 8 bases. The germline V gene has CDR1 DFQATT and CDR2 SNEGSKA (reference sequence). Trimming at V came to 6 bases and at J to 5 bases, leaving 11 bases not matched to a gene. The CDR3 spans 14 residues.

The rearrangement uses TRBV29-1 and TRBJ1-2, with a tentative D call TRBD1 (5 bases). V shed 6 bases and J shed 8 bases, with 16 bases lying between them. CDR1 is SQVTM and CDR2 is ANQGSEA in the germline V gene. This CDR3 spans 12 amino acids. CDR3 region: CSVEPGPPGYTF. Here the CDR3 DNA reads TGCAGCGTAGAACCGGGACCGCCAGGCTACACCTTC.

This clonotype has a count of ten or more. This rearrangement joins TRBV3-1 to TRBJ1-1; D possibly corresponds to TRBD1 (6 bases). Germline values: CDR1 LGHDT, CDR2 YNNKEL (reference sequence). This CDR3 has 12 residues. The ends were cut back, 4 bases at V and 10 bases at J, with 13 bases in the middle. The CDR3 here is CASSLGQPAAFF. CDR3 nucleotides: TGTGCCAGCAGCCTAGGACAGCCTGCAGCTTTCTTT.

This clonotype was found many times. The chain uses TRBV9 and TRBJ1-2; the D gene is possibly TRBD1 (6 bases). Germline V CDR1 and CDR2: SGDLS, YYNGEE. V lost 4 bases to trimming and J lost 5 bases, with 15 bases between them. This CDR3 contains 14 residues. As DNA, the CDR3 is TGTGCCAGCAGCCTAAGACAGGATGGTTATGGCTACACCTTC. Protein: CASSLRQDGYGYTF.

This clonotype was counted a few times. This chain joins TRBV12-3 or TRBV12-4 and TRBJ1-1; no definite D call. Trimming removed 5 bases at V and 3 bases at J, with 10 bases between. This CDR3 is built from 13 residues. The CDR3 here is CASSPRMDTEAFF. The CDR3 coding sequence is TGTGCCAGCAGTCCAAGGATGGACACTGAAGCTTTCTTT.